This T cell receptor beta chain originates from a study of human T cells and chemical hapten exposure. This clonotype has a count of ten or more. TCRdb passed the RACE reads through MiXCR, listing each CDR3 protein once. The table records under 450,000 distinct CDR3 sequences, about 6% of them present only once. This CDR3 has 17 residues. V was pared by 5 bases and J by 0 bases, with 11 bases of the junction left unmatched. Germline-derived CDR1 and CDR2 are SGHNT and YYREEE (reference sequence). Time point denoted: patch test 2, 6 weeks after DPC sensitization. Treatment of the sample: therapeutic diphenylcyclopropenone sensitization with weekly scalp DPC.

The chain employs TRBV5-4 and TRBJ1-1, with 9 bases identical to TRBD1. This sample comprised whole blood, obtained in connection with sensitization to the hapten diphenylcyclopropenone (DPC). This clonotype was sampled from a woman between 18 and 29 years old with alopecia areata. Some clones in this sample may be carry-over from other donors' samples. The chain's CDR3 is CASSRGQGVPMNTEAFF. The CDR3 DNA reads TGTGCCAGCAGTAGGGGACAGGGAGTCCCCATGAACACTGAAGCTTTCTTT.